One sample yielded the 10 T cell receptor beta chains listed below, sequenced in a study of T-cell reconstitution after alpha-beta-depleted transplantation in children. It was with unique molecular identifiers that the TCRbeta library was prepared. Using its own MiXCR run on the PCR reads, TCRdb lists one record per CDR3 protein. Among 490,000 or so distinct CDR3 sequences listed, under 15% were seen once. The sample was PBMCs from the stem cell graft donor, taken from the stem cell graft. These receptors originate from a human donor who donated a stem cell graft to a child with combined immunodeficiency.

CDR3 DNA sequence: TGTGCCAGCAGCTTAGCAGGGCTACTCGATGAGCAGTTCTTC. As protein: CASSLAGLLDEQFF. This chain uses TRBV7-9 with TRBJ2-1; D is ambiguous. Germline CDR1 is SEHNR and CDR2 is FQNEAQ (reference sequence). This CDR3 has 14 amino acids. Trimming left V 0 bases short and J 8 bases short, with 11 bases between.

This clonotype was observed at least ten times. This chain uses TRBV12-3 or TRBV12-4 with TRBJ2-5; D not resolved. Trimming removed 3 bases from V and 4 bases from J, with 9 bases in between. The CDR3 covers 13 residues. The CDR3 protein is CASSFSQLETQYF. Written as DNA, the CDR3 is TGTGCCAGCAGTTTTTCACAGCTAGAGACCCAGTACTTC.

This clonotype was detected only a few times. The chain carries TRBV11-2 and TRBJ2-7; TRBD2 agrees at 7 bases. This CDR3 region has 16 residues. The trim removed 1 base at V and 0 bases at J, leaving 6 bases unmatched. The germline gives CDR1 SGHAT, CDR2 FQNNGV. The CDR3 nucleotides read TGTGCCAGCAGCTTAGCTCTAGCGGAGATCTCCTACGAGCAGTACTTC. Residues: CASSLALAEISYEQYF.

The V gene is TRBV4-3, the J gene TRBJ2-3; 8 bases align to TRBD2. This CDR3 comprises 16 residues. CDR1 is LGHNA and CDR2 is YSLEER in the germline V gene. J lost 5 bases, V lost 1 base, and 8 bases had no gene match. The CDR3 DNA sequence: TGCGCCAGCAGCCAAGGGGAAGCGGGGGCGGAAGATACGCAGTATTTT. It is translated as CASSQGEAGAEDTQYF.

The CDR3 nucleotides are TGTGCCAGCAGAGCAGATCAGGGGGCCTACAATGAGCAGTTCTTC. It translates to CASRADQGAYNEQFF. J is TRBJ2-1 and V is TRBV12-3 or TRBV12-4; 7 bases are shared with TRBD1. The CDR3 has 15 amino acids. J gave up 2 bases and V 6 bases, and 7 bases lay outside the gene matches.

This clonotype was detected many times. V gene TRBV7-2 combines with J gene TRBJ2-5, with D possibly being TRBD1 or TRBD2 (6 bases each). V was pared by 5 bases and J by 2 bases, with 9 bases between. The CDR3 extends over 13 amino acids. CDR1 SGHTA and CDR2 FQGNSA come from the germline V gene. CDR3 in amino acids: CASSEGGQETQYF. CDR3 bases: TGTGCCAGCAGCGAGGGGGGTCAAGAGACCCAGTACTTC.

The chain couples TRBV9 to TRBJ2-1; D is possibly TRBD1 or TRBD2 (6 bases each). CDR1 is SGDLS and CDR2 is YYNGEE in the germline V gene. V lost 4 bases and J lost 5, with 19 bases in between. The length of the CDR3 is 16 residues. CDR3 nucleotide sequence: TGTGCCAGCAGCCCCCACGAGGGGGGTAGAAACAATGAGCAGTTCTTC. Translating gives CASSPHEGGRNNEQFF.

The V gene is TRBV12-3 or TRBV12-4, the J gene TRBJ1-1; TRBD1 might be the D (5 bases). V gave up 6 bases and J gave up 6 bases, with 14 bases separating them. The CDR3 has 13 amino acids. CDR3 DNA sequence: TGTGCCAGCAGACCGGGACTGTTACCTGAAGCTTTCTTT. Amino acid sequence: CASRPGLLPEAFF.

This clonotype has more than one count but fewer than ten. This chain connects TRBV12-3 or TRBV12-4 to TRBJ2-2; D gene ambiguous. This CDR3 has 14 amino acids. V dropped 5 bases and J dropped 0 bases, with 7 bases sitting between them. CDR3 in amino acids: CASSPVTNTGELFF. The CDR3 DNA is TGTGCCAGCAGTCCCGTAACGAACACCGGGGAGCTGTTTTTT.

The chain combines TRBV7-2 with TRBJ1-2; 7 bases map to TRBD1. V shed 5 bases and J 4 bases; nucleotides not matched to a gene: 7. The CDR3 is 14 amino acids. Germline V gene lookup returns CDR1 SGHTA and CDR2 FQGNSA. CDR3 sequence: CASSPRQGPYGYTF. CDR3 in DNA: TGTGCCAGCAGCCCCCGACAGGGACCCTATGGCTACACCTTC.